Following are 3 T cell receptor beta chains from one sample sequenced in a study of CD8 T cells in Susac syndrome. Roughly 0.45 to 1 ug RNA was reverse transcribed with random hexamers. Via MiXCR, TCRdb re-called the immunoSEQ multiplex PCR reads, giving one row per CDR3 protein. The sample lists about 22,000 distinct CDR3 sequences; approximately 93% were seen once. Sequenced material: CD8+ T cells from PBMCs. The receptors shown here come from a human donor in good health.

In DNA form, the CDR3 reads TGTGCCAGCAGTTACTTCCGGGGGGGCCTCCAAGAGACCCAGTACTTC. Its protein product is CASSYFRGGLQETQYF. The chain employs TRBV6-2 or TRBV6-3 and TRBJ2-5, with TRBD2 identical over 8 bases. The ends lost 1 base at V and 1 base at J; junction bases unmatched: 5. This CDR3 comprises 16 residues. Germline V gene sequence: CDR1 MNHEY, CDR2 SVGEGT.

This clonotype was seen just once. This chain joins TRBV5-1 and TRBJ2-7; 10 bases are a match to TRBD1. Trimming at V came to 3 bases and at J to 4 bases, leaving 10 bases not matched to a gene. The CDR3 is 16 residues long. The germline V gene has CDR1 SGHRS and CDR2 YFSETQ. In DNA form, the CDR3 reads TGCGCCAGCAGCTCCTCTACCGGGACAGGGGAGTACGAGCAGTACTTC. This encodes CASSSSTGTGEYEQYF.

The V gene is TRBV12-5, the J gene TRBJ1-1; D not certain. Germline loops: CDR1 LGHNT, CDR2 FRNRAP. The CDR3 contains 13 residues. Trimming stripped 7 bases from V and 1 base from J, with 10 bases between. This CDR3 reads CASATDGNTEAFF. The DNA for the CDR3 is TGTGCTAGTGCCACGGACGGGAACACTGAAGCTTTCTTT.